What follows are 15 T cell receptor beta chains derived from one specimen sequenced in a study of shared T cell receptors in the human thymus. Generated by immunoSEQ multiplex PCR, the TCRdb table keeps only in-frame clones and is missing some. Of about 500,000 clones listed, 75% to 80% are singletons. This sample also belongs to another study, concerning human thymus T cells.

The sample consisted of thymocytes. All receptors come from a boy less than two years old with a congenital heart defect.

This clone was counted once. The chain recombines TRBV9 with TRBJ2-5, with D possibly being TRBD2 (7 bases). CDR3 size: 15 residues. The V and J ends lost 6 bases and 5 bases respectively, with 20 bases between them. Germline-derived CDR1 and CDR2 are SGDLS and YYNGEE. For the CDR3, the DNA is TGTGCCAGCAACCTGCGGGGGCTTTCGGTTGAGACCCAGTACTTC. Protein sequence: CASNLRGLSVETQYF.

This clone has more than one count but fewer than ten. At one of its ends the junction is not consistent with the germline gene, which may arise from a read error. The V gene is TRBV7-7, the J gene TRBJ2-7, with TRBD2 matching 10 bases. Germline CDR1 SSHAT, CDR2 FNYEAQ (reference sequence). The CDR3 loop spans 16 amino acids. DNA of the CDR3: TGTGCTAGCAGCTTAACCCGGACTAGCGGCCCCTACGAGCAGTACTTC. It yields the protein CASSLTRTSGPYEQYF. The full variable domain, rest sourced from reference TRBV7-7 and TRBJ2-7, is GAGVSQSPRYKVTKRGQDVTLRCDPISSHATLYWYQQALGQGPEFLTYFNYEAQPDKSGLPSDRFSAERPEGSISTLTIQRTEQRDSAMYRCASSLTRTSGPYEQYFGPGTRLTVT.

This clone has just one count. The genes are TRBV4-2 and TRBJ2-1; 7 nucleotides match TRBD2. Looked up from germline, CDR1 is LGHNA and CDR2 is YNFKEQ. The J segment lost 0 bases and the V segment lost 1 base, leaving 6 bases of the junction unmatched. This CDR3 spans 17 amino acids. The DNA for the CDR3 is TGTGCCAGCAGCCAAGGGGCGGGGGAGAGCTCCTACAATGAGCAGTTCTTC. Translated, it gives CASSQGAGESSYNEQFF.

The rearrangement uses TRBV2 and TRBJ2-2; D is unresolved. The germline gives CDR1 SNHLY, CDR2 FYNNEI. V lost 7 bases and J 3 bases, leaving 21 bases between the germline ends. The CDR3 spans 17 residues. The chain's CDR3 is CASTEILDYPHTGELFF. CDR3 nucleotide sequence: TGTGCCAGCACCGAGATCCTCGATTATCCCCACACCGGGGAGCTGTTTTTT.

This clone has only a few counts. The CDR3 DNA sequence: TGTGCCAGCAGTTTATTGGCGGGACGGACTCGGGACGAGCAGTACTTC. This encodes CASSLLAGRTRDEQYF. The chain recombines TRBV27 with TRBJ2-7, with D maybe TRBD2 (6 bases). Trimming cost V 1 base and J 5 bases, with 18 bases left between them. The CDR3 is made up of 16 amino acids. Germline CDR1 is MNHEY and CDR2 is SMNVEV (reference sequence).

The chain recombines TRBV5-4 with TRBJ2-1; 11 bases line up with TRBD2. Germline-derived CDR1 and CDR2 are SGHNT and YYREEE (reference sequence). V shed 1 base and J 8 bases; nucleotides not matched to a gene: 2. The CDR3 has 14 residues. Here the CDR3 DNA reads TGTGCCAGCAGCTTGATACTAGCGGGAGATGAGCAGTTCTTC. It is translated as CASSLILAGDEQFF.

The rearrangement joins TRBV6-5 to TRBJ2-7, with a weak D call TRBD1 (5 bases). CDR3 length equals 16 residues. The germline V gene has CDR1 MNHEY and CDR2 SVGAGI. V lost 0 bases to trimming and J lost 0 bases, with 12 bases between them. The CDR3 nucleotides are TGTGCCAGCAGTTACTCGAGGTCCAGGGTCTCCTACGAGCAGTACTTC. Translated: CASSYSRSRVSYEQYF.

The rearrangement uses TRBV6-1 and TRBJ2-5, with D perhaps TRBD1 (6 bases). V lost 6 bases and J lost 4, with 15 bases in between. The CDR3 loop spans 14 amino acids. Germline V CDR1 and CDR2: MNHNS, SASEGT. The DNA of the CDR3 is TGTGCCAGCAGGGATCACAGGGTGAGAGAGACCCAGTACTTC. Translating gives CASRDHRVRETQYF.

This sequence joins TRBV5-7 and TRBJ1-2, with 7 bases fitting TRBD1. TRBV5-7 is assigned to the ORF class and has an uncertain function. With V trimmed by 0 bases and J by 5 bases, 10 bases remained unmatched. CDR3 size: 16 residues. CDR3 bases: TGTGCCAGCAGCTTGGGATCAGGGGGATCCTATTATGGCTACACCTTC. This sequence encodes CASSLGSGGSYYGYTF.

J is TRBJ2-5 and V is TRBV7-8, with 9 bases aligning to TRBD2. This CDR3 is built from 16 residues. Germline CDR1 and CDR2: SGHVS and FQNEAQ. V shed 5 bases, J shed 1 base, and the junction held 8 bases outside the gene matches. The CDR3 region is CASSPPTSGLQETQYF. In DNA, the CDR3 is TGTGCCAGCAGCCCGCCGACTAGCGGTCTCCAAGAGACCCAGTACTTC.

J is TRBJ2-2 and V is TRBV6-1; D is possibly TRBD1 (5 bases). The germline V and J ends were trimmed by 1 base and 5 bases, with 11 bases remaining between them. This CDR3 is 15 amino acids long. Germline-derived CDR1 and CDR2 are MNHNS and SASEGT. CDR3 sequence: CASSEDLRGTGELFF. The CDR3 DNA is TGTGCCAGCAGTGAAGATCTAAGGGGAACCGGGGAGCTGTTTTTT.

The gene calls are TRBV6-5 and TRBJ2-4, with a possible D match to TRBD2 (5 bases). Germline lookup yields CDR1 MNHEY and CDR2 SVGAGI. V was pared by 0 bases and J by 2 bases, with 8 bases between. CDR3 length: 15 amino acids. Here the CDR3 DNA reads TGTGCCAGCAGTTACTCTACGGGGTCCAAAAACATTCAGTACTTC. It specifies CASSYSTGSKNIQYF.

The rearrangement uses TRBV19 and TRBJ2-7, with a weak D call TRBD1 (6 bases). Germline CDR1 and CDR2: LNHDA and SQIVND (reference sequence). This CDR3 is 17 amino acids long. V gave up 3 bases and J gave up 4 bases, with 22 bases separating them. The CDR3 DNA is TGTGCCAGTAGTATCGTGGGCGCTGGGGGCGCGAGTTACGAGCAGTACTTC. This translates into CASSIVGAGGASYEQYF.

The chain couples TRBV12-5 to TRBJ2-7; D might be TRBD2 (6 bases). Germline CDR1 and CDR2: LGHNT and FRNRAP. Between the trimmed V and J ends, which lost 0 bases and 9 bases, there was a span of 21 bases. This CDR3 is built from 16 residues. CDR3 sequence reads: CASGLVLPPGASPQYF. CDR3 in DNA: TGTGCTAGTGGTTTGGTACTTCCCCCGGGAGCTTCCCCGCAGTACTTC. Supplemented by reference TRBV12-5 and TRBJ2-7, the full variable domain reads DARVTQTPRHKVTEMGQEVTMRCQPILGHNTVFWYRQTMMQGLELLAYFRNRAPLDDSGMPKDRFSAEMPDATLATLKIQPSEPRDSAVYFCASGLVLPPGASPQYFGPGTRLTVT.

V and J are TRBV30 and TRBJ1-1; D gene uncertain. V lost 0 bases, J lost 4 bases, and 27 bases lay in between. This CDR3 region has 19 residues. Per germline, CDR1 GTSNPN and CDR2 SVGIG (reference sequence). CDR3 region: CAWSVPPTKPGLGGTEAFF. As DNA, the CDR3 is TGTGCCTGGAGTGTCCCCCCGACCAAACCGGGCCTAGGAGGCACTGAAGCTTTCTTT.